Below, 30 T cell receptor beta chains from the same sample are listed, as sequenced in a study of regulatory T cells in long-lasting Graves disease. Time point noted: newly diagnosed GD, antithyroid drugs for less than 3 months. Extracted PBMC RNA gave rise to the TCR library. CDR3 regions were amplified by Arm-PCR using iRepertoire HTBI primers to build TCR beta libraries. TCRdb re-derived calls from the multiplex PCR reads in MiXCR, one entry per CDR3 protein. The data contain 400,000 to 650,000 distinct CDR3 sequences, 15% to 20% of them singletons. The same sample was also studied in work on T cells in Graves' hyperthyroidism and ophthalmopathy.

This material consisted of peripheral blood mononuclear cells (PBMCs), taken at new diagnosis, from a patient treated with antithyroid drugs. The receptors here all came from a woman aged 35 to 60 with Graves disease.

This clonotype has more than one count but fewer than ten. The J gene is TRBJ2-3, the V gene TRBV20-1; no reliable D call. V gave up 5 bases and J gave up 0 bases, with 12 bases separating them. This CDR3 region has 14 residues. CDR1 DFQATT and CDR2 SNEGSKA come from the germline V gene (reference sequence). The CDR3 here is CSAPRTSSTDTQYF. The CDR3 coding sequence is TGCAGTGCTCCGAGGACCTCTAGCACAGATACGCAGTATTTT.

There are many counts of this clonotype. This chain connects TRBV5-1 to TRBJ2-5; D is ambiguous. The V end lost 0 bases, the J end lost 2 bases, and 8 bases lay between the germline ends. CDR3 length: 14 amino acids. Germline assignment: CDR1 SGHRS and CDR2 YFSETQ. CDR3 DNA sequence: TGCGCCAGCAGCTTGGGACCGCATCAAGAGACCCAGTACTTC. Its translation: CASSLGPHQETQYF.

Ten or more counts support this clonotype. The chain uses TRBV7-2 and TRBJ2-5; 14 nucleotides line up with TRBD2. Trimming took 1 base from V and 5 from J; bases not matched to a gene: 3. From germline, CDR1 is SGHTA and CDR2 FQGNSA. This CDR3 spans 16 amino acids. CDR3 region: CASSLERLAGGETQYF. The CDR3 DNA reads as TGTGCCAGCAGCTTAGAGCGACTAGCGGGGGGGGAGACCCAGTACTTC. Filled out from reference TRBV7-2 and TRBJ2-5, the complete variable domain reads GAGVSQSPSNKVTEKGKDVELRCDPISGHTALYWYRQSLGQGLEFLIYFQGNSAPDKSGLPSDRFSAERTGGSVSTLTIQRTQQEDSAVYLCASSLERLAGGETQYFGPGTRLLVL.

In its sample, this clonotype was seen many times. The chain has TRBV18 and TRBJ2-7; D gene uncertain. V lost 2 bases and J 2 bases, leaving 10 bases between the germline ends. The germline gives CDR1 KGHSH, CDR2 LQKENI. This CDR3 has 14 amino acids. CDR3 sequence (DNA): TGTGCCAGCTCACCAGCAGGTCCCACCTACGAGCAGTACTTC. Its protein is CASSPAGPTYEQYF. The full variable domain, in which reference TRBV18 and TRBJ2-7 provide the parts outside the CDR3, is NAGVMQNPRHLVRRRGQEARLRCSPMKGHSHVYWYRQLPEEGLKFMVYLQKENIIDESGMPKERFSAEFPKEGPSILRIQQVVRGDSAAYFCASSPAGPTYEQYFGPGTRLTVT.

This clonotype was seen a handful of times. J is TRBJ2-7 and V is TRBV18; tentatively, D is TRBD1 (5 bases). Germline CDR1 reads KGHSH; CDR2 reads LQKENI. The CDR3 consists of 14 residues. V shed 5 bases and J shed 4 bases, with 15 bases lying between them. CDR3 amino acids: CASSKQVDSYEQYF. The CDR3 region has the DNA TGTGCCAGCTCAAAACAGGTTGACTCATACGAGCAGTACTTC.

This clonotype was counted ten times or more. The rearrangement joins TRBV30 to TRBJ1-1; 7 bases are a match to TRBD1. The CDR3 runs to 13 residues. Trimming cost V 4 bases and J 6 bases; bases outside gene matches: 8. CDR1 GTSNPN and CDR2 SVGIG come from the germline V gene (reference sequence). The CDR3 coding sequence is TGTGCCTGGACCGTCAGGGGGGAGGCTGAAGCTTTCTTT. This encodes CAWTVRGEAEAFF.

This clonotype was seen many times. The V gene is TRBV5-1, the J gene TRBJ1-2, with 7 bases fitting TRBD1. V lost 4 bases to trimming and J lost 5 bases; unmatched junction nucleotides: 8. Germline V gene lookup returns CDR1 SGHRS and CDR2 YFSETQ. The CDR3 is made up of 14 amino acids. The CDR3 region is CASSGRDSHYGYTF. CDR3 DNA sequence: TGCGCCAGCAGCGGCCGGGACAGCCATTATGGCTACACCTTC.

This clonotype was picked up many times. The rearrangement joins TRBV2 to TRBJ2-1; D call uncertain. Germline V lookup: CDR1 SNHLY, CDR2 FYNNEI. This CDR3 has 12 residues. V was shortened by 6 bases and J by 6 bases, with 9 bases between the two germline ends. CDR3 residues: CASRESVNEQFF. The CDR3 DNA is TGTGCCAGCAGGGAATCAGTCAATGAGCAGTTCTTC.

This clonotype was detected many times. This chain connects TRBV12-3 or TRBV12-4 to TRBJ1-6; D may be TRBD1 (5 bases). This CDR3 contains 14 residues. Deletions cut 6 bases from V and 3 bases from J, with 9 bases between. The CDR3 DNA is TGTGCCAGCAGCTTGGGGGGCTATAATTCACCCCTCCACTTT. It translates to CASSLGGYNSPLHF.

This clonotype has at least ten counts. CDR3 bases: TGTGCCAGCAGTTTATGGGCGGATAACACTGAAGCTTTCTTT. Its translation is CASSLWADNTEAFF. J is TRBJ1-1 and V is TRBV27; D remains unclear. CDR1 is MNHEY, CDR2 SMNVEV, per germline (reference sequence). V was trimmed by 1 base and J by 2 bases, leaving 8 bases between them. CDR3 length: 14 residues.

At least ten counts were recorded for this clonotype. The genes are TRBV5-1 and TRBJ1-5; D perhaps matches TRBD1 (6 bases). This CDR3 contains 15 residues. Per germline, CDR1 SGHRS and CDR2 YFSETQ. V was trimmed by 0 bases and J by 3 bases, leaving 10 bases between them. In DNA, the CDR3 is TGCGCCAGCAGCTTGGGTGGACAGCACAATCAGCCCCAGCATTTT. Amino acids: CASSLGGQHNQPQHF.

This clonotype was counted at least ten times. The chain has TRBV3-1 and TRBJ2-7, with D unclear. There are 12 residues in the CDR3. V lost 4 bases and J 6 bases, leaving 10 bases between the germline ends. The germline gives CDR1 LGHDT, CDR2 YNNKEL (reference sequence). CDR3 amino acids: CASSPRWGEQYF. The CDR3 bases are TGTGCCAGCAGCCCGCGATGGGGCGAGCAGTACTTC.

The V call is TRBV5-5, the J call TRBJ1-4, with a possible D match to TRBD1 (5 bases). CDR1 and CDR2 (germline): SGHKS, YYEKEE (reference sequence). The CDR3 covers 13 residues. V was pared by 7 bases and J by 8 bases, with 15 bases between. The DNA for the CDR3 is TGTGCCAGCGCCCAGGGCGATCAAGAAAAACTGTTTTTT. It specifies CASAQGDQEKLFF.

The sample holds many counts of this clonotype. V and J are TRBV29-1 and TRBJ2-5; D tentatively reads TRBD1 or TRBD2 (7 bases each). Germline assignment: CDR1 SQVTM and CDR2 ANQGSEA. The CDR3 is made up of 13 amino acids. Trimming removed 5 bases from V and 4 bases from J, with 14 bases in between. The CDR3 protein is CSVQGGAGETQYF. CDR3 nucleotides: TGCAGCGTTCAGGGGGGGGCTGGAGAGACCCAGTACTTC.

The CDR3 bases are TGTGCCAGCTCCCGGGACAGGGTGGCAGATACGCAGTATTTT. This sequence encodes CASSRDRVADTQYF. This chain joins TRBV6-1 and TRBJ2-3; 9 nucleotides line up with TRBD1. V trimming: 8 bases; J trimming: 4 bases; junction bases outside the gene matches: 7. The CDR3 is 14 residues long. Germline assignment: CDR1 MNHNS and CDR2 SASEGT.

This clonotype was observed a few times. CDR3 nucleotide sequence: TGTGCCAGTAGCCCACAGGGGAATGAAGATACGCAGTATTTT. This encodes CASSPQGNEDTQYF. The rearrangement uses TRBV19 and TRBJ2-3; 7 nucleotides line up with TRBD1. After removal of 6 bases from V and 5 bases from J, the junction contained 8 bases not matched to a gene. The CDR3 runs to 14 residues. Germline V gives CDR1 LNHDA, CDR2 SQIVND (reference sequence).

The table lists this clonotype with a few counts. CDR3 residues: CASSRRAGSYNEQFF. The CDR3 bases are TGTGCCAGCAGCCGGAGGGCAGGGTCCTACAATGAGCAGTTCTTC. The J gene is TRBJ2-1, the V gene TRBV27, with D possibly being TRBD2 (6 bases). Germline V lookup: CDR1 MNHEY, CDR2 SMNVEV (reference sequence). V lost 6 bases, J lost 1 base, and 13 bases lay in between. The CDR3 consists of 15 residues.

This clonotype was seen at least ten times. The gene calls are TRBV12-3 or TRBV12-4 and TRBJ2-2, with TRBD2 as a possible D gene (6 bases). V shed 7 bases and J shed 4 bases, with 13 bases lying between them. The CDR3 extends over 14 amino acids. The CDR3 nucleotides are TGTGCCAGCATAACGGGACTGCTCACCGGGGAGCTGTTTTTT. Its translation is CASITGLLTGELFF.

At least ten counts were recorded for this clonotype. This chain connects TRBV12-3 or TRBV12-4 to TRBJ2-3; 10 positions match TRBD2. The CDR3 is 16 amino acids. Losses at the gene ends were 6 bases for V and 3 bases for J; bases not matched to a gene: 9. CDR3 amino acids: CASSPSGGVVTDTQYF. The CDR3 region has the DNA TGTGCCAGCAGCCCCAGCGGGGGGGTGGTTACAGATACGCAGTATTTT.

This clonotype occurred many times. This chain uses TRBV10-2 with TRBJ2-5; no clear D. CDR1 is WSHSY and CDR2 is SAAADI in the germline V gene. The CDR3 has 13 residues. With 6 bases removed from V and 3 bases from J, the gap between germline ends came to 11 bases. CDR3 sequence (DNA): TGCGCCAGCAGGAGAGGACGGGAAGAGACCCAGTACTTC. It encodes CASRRGREETQYF.

This clonotype was seen ten or more times. CDR3 DNA: TGTGCCAGCAGTGTTGGACAGGGCCTTAGCAATCAGCCCCAGCATTTT. Translating it yields CASSVGQGLSNQPQHF. The V call is TRBV2, the J call TRBJ1-5, with TRBD1 identical over 8 bases. The CDR3 covers 16 residues. From germline, CDR1 is SNHLY and CDR2 FYNNEI. V was pared by 4 bases and J by 0 bases, with 5 bases of the junction left unmatched.

This clonotype was recorded a few times. The chain joins TRBV20-1 to TRBJ1-2; D is unresolved. CDR1 and CDR2 from the germline V gene are DFQATT and SNEGSKA (reference sequence). CDR3 size: 11 residues. Trimming pared 8 bases from V and 5 bases from J, leaving 12 bases between. The CDR3 sequence: CSTPGWYGYTF. The CDR3 DNA is TGCAGTACCCCGGGGTGGTATGGCTACACCTTC.

This clonotype was recorded at least ten times. J is TRBJ1-4 and V is TRBV20-1; the D gene is possibly TRBD1 (5 bases). The V end lost 1 base, the J end lost 4 bases, and 10 bases lay between the germline ends. The CDR3 is 14 amino acids. Germline values: CDR1 DFQATT, CDR2 SNEGSKA (reference sequence). CDR3 sequence: CSARGEGSNEKLFF. CDR3 in DNA: TGCAGTGCTAGAGGGGAGGGGAGTAATGAAAAACTGTTTTTT.

This clonotype showed up just a few times. The chain joins TRBV27 to TRBJ2-5; no definite D call. The germline V and J ends were trimmed by 7 bases and 2 bases, with 11 bases remaining between them. The CDR3 has 13 residues. Germline CDR1 MNHEY, CDR2 SMNVEV (reference sequence). The CDR3 loop reads CASTNHPQETQYF. The CDR3 DNA sequence: TGTGCCAGCACAAACCACCCTCAAGAGACCCAGTACTTC.

This clonotype was observed a handful of times. The chain is built from TRBV7-9 and TRBJ2-1; TRBD2 matches at 8 bases. The CDR3 extends over 16 amino acids. Trimming at V came to 5 bases and at J to 8 bases, leaving 14 bases not matched to a gene. Looked up from germline, CDR1 is SEHNR and CDR2 is FQNEAQ (reference sequence). Written as DNA, the CDR3 is TGTGCCAGCAGCCCACCCGGGGGGGATAGGATCGATGAGCAGTTCTTC. Its translation is CASSPPGGDRIDEQFF.

This clonotype appeared many times. The chain is built from TRBV11-2 and TRBJ2-3; D unclear. V lost 5 bases, J lost 1 base, and 7 bases lay in between. Germline loops: CDR1 SGHAT, CDR2 FQNNGV. This CDR3 contains 13 residues. CDR3 sequence: CASSLQRTDTQYF. CDR3 in DNA: TGTGCCAGCAGCCTCCAACGCACAGATACGCAGTATTTT.

The rearrangement uses TRBV5-5 and TRBJ2-3, with D possibly TRBD2 on 7 matching bases. Germline V gene sequence: CDR1 SGHKS, CDR2 YYEKEE (reference sequence). The CDR3 consists of 16 residues. The V and J ends lost 2 bases and 3 bases respectively, with 16 bases between them. The CDR3 DNA reads TGTGCCAGCAGCTTTGTGGAGGGGGGGCTGACAGATACGCAGTATTTT. This encodes CASSFVEGGLTDTQYF.

This clonotype came up many times. The chain uses TRBV28 and TRBJ1-5, with D hard to call. The CDR3 consists of 12 residues. V was pared by 5 bases and J by 6 bases, with 8 bases between. From germline, CDR1 is MDHEN and CDR2 SYDVKM. The CDR3 here is CASSLQSQPQHF. The CDR3 DNA reads as TGTGCCAGCAGTCTACAAAGTCAGCCCCAGCATTTT.

The J gene is TRBJ2-3, the V gene TRBV5-1; 8 bases line up with TRBD2. Germline V gene data show CDR1 as SGHRS and CDR2 as YFSETQ. After removal of 4 bases from V and 2 bases from J, the junction contained 15 bases not matched to a gene. The CDR3 runs to 18 residues. DNA of the CDR3: TGCGCCAGCAGCACCTCGGGGGGCGCAGCGGGAGTCACAGATACGCAGTATTTT. Amino acid sequence: CASSTSGGAAGVTDTQYF.

This clonotype was observed a handful of times. CDR3 sequence: CSAGGEGGYNEQFF. The DNA of the CDR3 is TGCAGCGCCGGGGGGGAGGGAGGGTACAATGAGCAGTTCTTC. The chain carries TRBV29-1 and TRBJ2-1; the match to TRBD2 covers 8 bases. The V gene's germline CDR1 is SQVTM and CDR2 ANQGSEA. The CDR3 loop spans 14 amino acids. V gave up 7 bases and J gave up 4 bases; unmatched junction bases: 9.